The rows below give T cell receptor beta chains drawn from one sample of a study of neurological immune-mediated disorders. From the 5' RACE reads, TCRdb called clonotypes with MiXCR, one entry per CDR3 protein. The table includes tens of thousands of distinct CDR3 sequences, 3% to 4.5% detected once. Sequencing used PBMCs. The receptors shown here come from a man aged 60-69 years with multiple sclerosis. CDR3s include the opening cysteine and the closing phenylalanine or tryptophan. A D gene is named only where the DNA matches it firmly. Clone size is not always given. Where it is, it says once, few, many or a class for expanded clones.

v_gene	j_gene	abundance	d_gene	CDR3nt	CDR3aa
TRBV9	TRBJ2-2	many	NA	TGTGCCAGCAGCGTAAACGGGGCCACCGGGGAGCTGTTTTTT	CASSVNGATGELFF
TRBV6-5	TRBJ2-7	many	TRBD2	TGTGCCAGCAGAACCAGCGGGAGCAGCTCCTACGAGCAGTACTTC	CASRTSGSSSYEQYF
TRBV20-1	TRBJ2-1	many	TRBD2	TGCAGTGCCCCGACTAGCGGGGACAATGAGCAGTTCTTC	CSAPTSGDNEQFF
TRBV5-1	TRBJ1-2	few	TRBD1	TGTGCCAGCAGCAAAGGGACAGGGGGCGTTATCTCCTATGGCTACACCTTC	CASSKGTGGVISYGYTF
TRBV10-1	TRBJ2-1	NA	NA	TGCGCCAGCGAGAATGAGCAGTTCTTC	CASENEQFF
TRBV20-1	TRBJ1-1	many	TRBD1	TGCAGTGCTCCTCCTTGGACAGGGGGCTACACTGAAGCTTTCTTT	CSAPPWTGGYTEAFF
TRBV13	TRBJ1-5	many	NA	TGTGCCAGCAGCCTCTTGAGCGCCGGCAATCAGCCCCAGCATTTT	CASSLLSAGNQPQHF
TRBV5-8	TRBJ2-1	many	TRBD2	TGTGCCTCCCCTGAGAGCGGGAGGTCCTACAATGAGCAGTTCTTC	CASPESGRSYNEQFF
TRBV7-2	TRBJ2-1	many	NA	TGTGCCAGCTCCCGGGACTGGCCTCCGAATGAGCAGTTCTTC	CASSRDWPPNEQFF
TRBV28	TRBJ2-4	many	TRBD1	TGTGCCAGCACCCGGACAGGGGAAAACATTCAGTACTTC	CASTRTGENIQYF
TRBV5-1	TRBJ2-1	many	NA	TGCGCCAGCACTACCTTCGTCGACAGTGGGGGTGAGCAGTTCTTC	CASTTFVDSGGEQFF
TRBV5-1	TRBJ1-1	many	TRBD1	TGCGCCAGCACCGACAGGGCCACTGAAGCTTTCTTT	CASTDRATEAFF
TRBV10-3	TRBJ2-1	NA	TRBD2	TGTGCCATCAGTGGAAGGGAGGGCGGGGAGGCCAAGTCCAATGAGCAGTTCTTC	CAISGREGGEAKSNEQFF
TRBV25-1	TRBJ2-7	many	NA	TGTGCCAGCAGTGCAGGGTCTCTCTACGAGCAGTACTTC	CASSAGSLYEQYF
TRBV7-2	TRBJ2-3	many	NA	TGTGCCAGCAGCTTAGCCCGAAGCACAGATACGCAGTATTTT	CASSLARSTDTQYF
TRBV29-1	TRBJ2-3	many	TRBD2	TGCAGCGTACGGACTAGTTTGAGCACAGATACGCAGTATTTT	CSVRTSLSTDTQYF
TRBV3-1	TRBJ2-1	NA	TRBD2	TGTGCCAGCAGCACCGGGATAGCGGGAGGCGCTTCGGTGGGTAGGCAGTTCTTC	CASSTGIAGGASVGRQFF
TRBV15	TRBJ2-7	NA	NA	TGTGCCACCAGCCCGTCGGGGTTGAACGAGCAGTACTTC	CATSPSGLNEQYF
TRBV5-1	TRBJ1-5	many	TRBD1	TGCGCCAGCAGCTTTGGGACAGGGAAAGGTCAGCCCCAGCATTTT	CASSFGTGKGQPQHF